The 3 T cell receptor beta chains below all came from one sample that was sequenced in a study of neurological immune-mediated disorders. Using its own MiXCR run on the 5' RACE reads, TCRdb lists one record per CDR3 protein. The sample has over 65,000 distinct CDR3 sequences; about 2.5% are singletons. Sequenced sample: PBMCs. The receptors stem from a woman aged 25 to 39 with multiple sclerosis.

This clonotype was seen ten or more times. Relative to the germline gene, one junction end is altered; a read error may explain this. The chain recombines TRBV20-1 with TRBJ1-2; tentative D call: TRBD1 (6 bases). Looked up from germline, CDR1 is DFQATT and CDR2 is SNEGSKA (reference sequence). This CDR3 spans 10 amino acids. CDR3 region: CSALGARDHF. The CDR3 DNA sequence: TGCAGTGCTTTGGGGGCCAGAGATCACTTC.

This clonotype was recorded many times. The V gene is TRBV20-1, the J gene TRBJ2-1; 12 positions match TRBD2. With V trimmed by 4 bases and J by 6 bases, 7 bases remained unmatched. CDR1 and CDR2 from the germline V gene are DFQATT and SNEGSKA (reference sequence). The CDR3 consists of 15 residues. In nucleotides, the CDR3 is TGCAGTGCTAATCTAGCGGGAGGGCAGGGCAATGAGCAGTTCTTC. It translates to CSANLAGGQGNEQFF.

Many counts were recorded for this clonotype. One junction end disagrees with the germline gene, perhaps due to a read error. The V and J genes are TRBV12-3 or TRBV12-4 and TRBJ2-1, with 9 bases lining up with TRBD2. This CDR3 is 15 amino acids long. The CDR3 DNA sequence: TGTGCCAGCAGTCTAGCGGGAAGGACCTACAATGAGCAGTTCTTC. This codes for CASSLAGRTYNEQFF.